This TCR beta chain was identified in a study of response to subunit inactivated influenza vaccine (dated by TCRdb to the late 2010s). Regarding the complete study: The study used deep quantitative T cell receptor repertoire profiling to track responses to a trivalent subunit inactivated influenza vaccine. The study at large found these results: It was suggested by the authors that each seasonal influenza vaccination may recruit only a limited number of new T cells.

Library prep was done by RT-PCR. Data came from an Illumina HiSeq 2500. In-frame beta chains were kept once TCRdb had trimmed the public reads at Q25 with fastp and called clones with MiXCR. Every CDR3 protein is listed once, alongside the most common genes and DNA of its rows. Here the sample has fewer than 250,000 distinct CDR3 sequences; under 15% occur a single time. Of the sample, approximately 27% is held by the ten largest clones. This clonotype occurred a few times. This receptor's antigen is unknown. There are no base qualities to consult, and no much larger clone falls within one base. The junction carries 7 bases between V and J, which are trimmed by 2 bases and 2 bases respectively. The germline V gene sets CDR1 to WSHSY and CDR2 to SAAADI. From cysteine to phenylalanine, the CDR3 is 14 amino acids long. Here the CDR3 DNA is all that survives: 42 bases in frame from base 1.

The V gene is TRBV10-2 and the J gene is TRBJ2-1; the D gene cannot be resolved reliably. The clonotype comes from a middle-aged man who received an inactivated influenza vaccine. Donor details come from another sample of the same person, matched by shared clones. The sample here was CD8+ T cells sorted from PBMCs, taken 4 to 6 days after vaccination. The DNA reads TGCGCCAGCAGTGAGACCAACCCCTACAATGAGCAGTTCTTC. This gives the protein CASSETNPYNEQFF.